The entry below gives a single T cell receptor beta chain sequence along with its context. The CDR3 loop spans 14 amino acids. Germline lookup yields CDR1 SGHNT and CDR2 YYREEE (reference sequence). The V and J ends lost 3 bases and 12 bases, in that order; junction bases with no gene match: 8. The sample belongs to a study of radiotherapy plus CTLA-4 blockade in lung cancer. TCRdb keeps only in-frame clones here, not all; method: immunoSEQ multiplex PCR. The sample holds 70,000 to 95,000 clones, about four fifths seen once. The material was peripheral blood, obtained from a patient treated with radiotherapy plus ipilimumab. The chain joins TRBV5-4 to TRBJ1-6; 8 bases agree with TRBD1. This receptor was identified in a human donor with non-small cell lung cancer that progressed on radiotherapy plus ipilimumab. This chain's CDR3 is CASSSGQGAGPLHF. The CDR3 DNA is TGTGCCAGCAGCTCCGGACAGGGCGCAGGACCCCTCCACTTT.